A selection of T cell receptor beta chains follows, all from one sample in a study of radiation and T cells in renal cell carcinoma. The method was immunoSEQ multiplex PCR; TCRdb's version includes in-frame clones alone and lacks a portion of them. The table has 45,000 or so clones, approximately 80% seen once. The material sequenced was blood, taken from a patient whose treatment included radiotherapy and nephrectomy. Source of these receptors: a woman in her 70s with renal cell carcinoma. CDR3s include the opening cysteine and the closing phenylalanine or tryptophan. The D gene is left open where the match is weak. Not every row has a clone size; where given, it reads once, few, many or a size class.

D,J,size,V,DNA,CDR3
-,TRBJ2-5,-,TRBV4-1,TGCGCCAGCAGCCAAGGGGGTCGGGGGCCGGTAGAGACCCAGTACTTC,CASSQGGRGPVETQYF
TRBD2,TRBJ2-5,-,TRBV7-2,TGTGCCAGCAGCCGCAGCGGGAGTCAAGAGACCCAGTACTTC,CASSRSGSQETQYF
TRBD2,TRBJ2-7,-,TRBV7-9,TGTGCCAGCAGCTTAGGCGGGGGGGTCTCATCCAACGAGCAGTACTTC,CASSLGGGVSSNEQYF
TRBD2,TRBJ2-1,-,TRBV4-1,TGCGCCAGCAGCCAACCTCGCGGACTAGGGATCTTC,CASSQPRGLGIF
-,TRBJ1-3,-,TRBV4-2,TGTGCCAGCAGAATTGGACAGCGCTCTGGAAACACCATATATTTT,CASRIGQRSGNTIYF
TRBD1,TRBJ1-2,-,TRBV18,TGTGCCAGCTCAGGGGACAGGGCGAATGGCTACACCTTC,CASSGDRANGYTF
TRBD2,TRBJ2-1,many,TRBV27,TGTGCCAGCAGTTTACGGGGGGATGAGCAGTTCTTC,CASSLRGDEQFF
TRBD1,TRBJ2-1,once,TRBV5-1,TGCGCCAGCAGCCCCCCAGGGGGACAGGGGCGCAATGAGCAGTTCTTC,CASSPPGGQGRNEQFF
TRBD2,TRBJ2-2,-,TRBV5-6,TGTGCCAGCAGCTTGACAGCGGGGGGGCGAGGCGGGGAGCTGTTTTTT,CASSLTAGGRGGELFF
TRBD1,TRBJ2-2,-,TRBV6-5,TGTGCCAGCAGAACAGGGGTTCGTGGTGCCGGGGAGCTGTTTTTT,CASRTGVRGAGELFF
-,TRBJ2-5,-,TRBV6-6,TGTGCCTCACGGTTGGGGGGCGGGGAGACCCAGTACTTC,CASRLGGGETQYF
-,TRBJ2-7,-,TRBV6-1,TGTGCCAGTCAAAGGGAAGCGGGCTCCTACGAGCAGTACTTC,CASQREAGSYEQYF
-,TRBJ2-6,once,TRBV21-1,TGTGCCAGCAGCAAAGAGGGCAGGACAAGCTCTGGGGCCAACGTCCTGACTTTC,CASSKEGRTSSGANVLTF
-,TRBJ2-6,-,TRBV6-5,TGTGCCAGCAGTTACGGTGAGGGTCTGGCCGACGTCCTGACTTTC,CASSYGEGLADVLTF
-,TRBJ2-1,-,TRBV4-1,TGCGCCAGCAGCCAAGTTGGGGGACCCATCCGGGATGAGCAGTTCTTC,CASSQVGGPIRDEQFF
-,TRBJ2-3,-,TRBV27,TGTGCCAGCATCCCGGGGCCTACTTGGATAGATACGCAGTATTTT,CASIPGPTWIDTQYF
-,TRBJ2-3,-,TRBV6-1,TGTGCCAGCAGTGAAGGGGCAGGGGGGCACACAGATACGCAGTATTTT,CASSEGAGGHTDTQYF
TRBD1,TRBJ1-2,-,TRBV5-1,TGCGCCAGCAGCCGGACAGGGGATGGCTACACCTTC,CASSRTGDGYTF
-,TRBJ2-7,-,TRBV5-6,TGTGCCAGCAGCAAGTCGTCAGGGACAAACATCTACGAGCAGTACTTC,CASSKSSGTNIYEQYF
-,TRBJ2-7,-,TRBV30,TGTGCCTGGAGTACACAGGGAGGCGAGCAGTACTTC,CAWSTQGGEQYF
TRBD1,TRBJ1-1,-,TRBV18,TGTGCCAGCTCACCCCCACGGACAGGGGAGTTAAGCACTGAAGCTTTCTTT,CASSPPRTGELSTEAFF
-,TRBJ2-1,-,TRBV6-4,TGTGCCAGCAGTGAGAAGGGGTTGGATGAGCAGTTCTTC,CASSEKGLDEQFF
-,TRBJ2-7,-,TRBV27,TGTGCCAGCAGCTCCGGTAGGGGCGGGTTCGAGCAGTACTTC,CASSSGRGGFEQYF
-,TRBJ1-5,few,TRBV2,TGTGCCAGCAGGTCCGATAGCAATCAGCCCCAGCATTTT,CASRSDSNQPQHF
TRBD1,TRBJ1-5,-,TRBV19,TGTGCCAGTAACCTGGACAGGGGGCATCAGCCCCAGCATTTT,CASNLDRGHQPQHF
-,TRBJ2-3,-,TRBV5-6,TGTGCCAGCAGCTTCGAGGGGACTTACACAGATACGCAGTATTTT,CASSFEGTYTDTQYF
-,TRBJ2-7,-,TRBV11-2,TGTGCCAGCAGCTTAGCCGCTCCCGGCTACGAGCAGTACTTC,CASSLAAPGYEQYF
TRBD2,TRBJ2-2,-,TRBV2,TGTGCCAGCACCCTGTCAGCGGGGGCCACCGGGGAGCTGTTTTTT,CASTLSAGATGELFF
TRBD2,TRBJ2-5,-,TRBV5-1,TGCGCCAGCAGGTTTACCTCTAGCGGGTATCAAGAGACCCAGTACTTC,CASRFTSSGYQETQYF
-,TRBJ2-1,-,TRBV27,TGTGCCAGCAGGTCCGGGACCGTTAGCTCCTACAATGAGCAGTTCTTC,CASRSGTVSSYNEQFF
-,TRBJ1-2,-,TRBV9,TGTGCCAGCAGACGGGAATATGGCTACACCTTC,CASRREYGYTF
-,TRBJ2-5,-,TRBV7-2,TGTGCCAGCAGCCCCCAGGCTGCGGGGGAGACCCAGTACTTC,CASSPQAAGETQYF
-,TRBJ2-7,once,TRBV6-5,TGTGCCAGCAGTTACACGATCTCGGGGCAAGGGGAGCAGTACTTC,CASSYTISGQGEQYF
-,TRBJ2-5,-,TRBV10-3,TGTGCCATCAGTTTCTCCTCAGAGACCCAGTACTTC,CAISFSSETQYF
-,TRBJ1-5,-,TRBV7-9,TGTGCCAGCAGCTTAGGTCAGGGCGATCAGCCCCAGCATTTT,CASSLGQGDQPQHF